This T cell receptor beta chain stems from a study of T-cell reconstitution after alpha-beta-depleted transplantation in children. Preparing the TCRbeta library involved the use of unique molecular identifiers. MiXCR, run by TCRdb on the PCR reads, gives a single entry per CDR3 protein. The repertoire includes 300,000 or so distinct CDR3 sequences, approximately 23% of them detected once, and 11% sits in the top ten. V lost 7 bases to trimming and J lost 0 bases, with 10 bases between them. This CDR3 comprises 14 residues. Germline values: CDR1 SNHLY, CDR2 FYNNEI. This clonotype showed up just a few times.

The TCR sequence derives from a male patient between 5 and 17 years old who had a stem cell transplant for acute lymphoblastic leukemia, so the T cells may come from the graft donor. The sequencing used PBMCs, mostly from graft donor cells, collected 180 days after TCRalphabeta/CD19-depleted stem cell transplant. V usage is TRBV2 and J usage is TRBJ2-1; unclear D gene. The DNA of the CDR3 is TGTGCCAGCATAGAGTCTGGCTCCTACAATGAGCAGTTCTTC. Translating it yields CASIESGSYNEQFF.